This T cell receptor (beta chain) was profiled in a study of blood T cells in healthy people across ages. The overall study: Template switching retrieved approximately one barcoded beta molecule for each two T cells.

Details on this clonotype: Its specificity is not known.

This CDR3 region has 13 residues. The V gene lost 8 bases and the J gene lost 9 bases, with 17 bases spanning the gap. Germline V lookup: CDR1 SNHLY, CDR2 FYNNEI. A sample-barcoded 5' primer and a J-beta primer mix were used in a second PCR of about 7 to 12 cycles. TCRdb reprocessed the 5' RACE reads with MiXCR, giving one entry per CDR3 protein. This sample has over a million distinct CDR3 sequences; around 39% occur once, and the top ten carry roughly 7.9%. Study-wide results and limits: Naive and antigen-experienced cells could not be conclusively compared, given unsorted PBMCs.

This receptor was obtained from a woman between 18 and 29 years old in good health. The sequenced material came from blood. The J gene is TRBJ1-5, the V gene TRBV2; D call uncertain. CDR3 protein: CASESSSPGPQHF. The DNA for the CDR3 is TGTGCCAGCGAATCAAGTAGCCCGGGGCCCCAGCATTTT.